This T cell receptor beta chain was recorded in a study of shared clonotypes between healthy human individuals (dated by TCRdb to the early 2020s). For the study in its entirety: A couple of women and a few men aged 18 to 49 years were included in the cohort. To estimate repertoire size and how much clonotype sharing occurs between individuals, the study deeply sequenced the blood TCR repertoires of about five healthy adults. To increase sequencing depth and limit assay-specific biases, different laboratories used diverse techniques to prepare libraries and sequence TCR repertoires. For each donor, CD4 naive and CD4 memory were each run on three plates, CD8 naive on two plates, and CD8 memory on one plate. Leukapheresis yielded between about 0.9 and 10 billion PBMCs per donor.

Healthy HIV-negative adults with no recently reported acute infections or vaccinations were included as donors. All donors were Caucasian adults living in Nashville, Tennessee, USA. CD4+ T cells were enriched by magnetic negative selection, after which naive cells were positively selected on CD45RA and the negative fraction was taken as the memory subset. Blood was collected by leukapheresis, and PBMCs were isolated by Ficoll-Histopaque density gradient centrifugation and then cryopreserved in liquid nitrogen vapor phase. Purity and quantity of every magnetically sorted T cell population were checked by analytical flow cytometry. Genomic DNA was isolated from each sorted fraction and quantified by UV absorbance on a Nanodrop 2000c. Using the deep immunoSEQ assay, multiplex PCR amplified TCR CDR3 regions from genomic DNA. For each cell subset, the extracted genomic DNA was distributed evenly across all wells of several immunoSEQ 96-well plates, and each plate served as one replicate. For sorted subsets, approximately 0.2 ug of genomic DNA, equivalent to some 33,000 T cell genomes, went into each replicate PCR. Purified libraries were quantified with a Qubit 3.0 fluorometer, sized on a Bioanalyzer 2100, and re-quantified with the KAPA Library Quantification kit. A separate single-read 150-cycle Illumina NextSeq 550 flow cell was used to sequence each immunoSEQ 96-well plate. The original methods were these. Because the immunoSEQ output included only junctional sequences and no quality scores, the filtering could not be the same as the filtering used for full-length reads. Sequences were annotated with PyIR, a Python wrapper for IgBLAST v1.9, using IMGT germline references to assign V/J genes and CDR3. Reads with weak V/J assignments (E-value above 1e-6), missing CDR3, stop codons, out-of-frame junctions, or ambiguous translated residues were removed. V3J clonotypes were defined by identical inferred V gene, J gene, and CDR3 amino acid sequence. The percentage overlap between two repertoires was calculated by dividing the number of shared unique clonotypes by the size of the smaller repertoire. RTK rarefaction, the Chao1 estimator, and Recon v2.1 estimates of unobserved clonotypes were used to assess repertoire richness. OLGA was used to compute generation probabilities for all TCRbeta clonotypes that the gDNA method yielded from a handful of donors. Held by TCRdb, this immuneACCESS table contains in-frame sequences only and omits some clones. Under half of the omission traces to an unresolved V gene where checked; the cause of the rest is unknown. V and J calls and clone size come straight from that table; D and trimming were deduced from the DNA. The sample has a few hundred thousand clones on record, around 97% of them singletons. Approximately 0.057% of the sample belongs to the ten largest clones.

The study at large found these results: Only blood was sampled, and tissue TCR repertoires likely differ from those in blood. Compared with non-shared clonotypes, the clonotypes found in all four sorted-subset donors had higher generation probabilities. Naive subsets generally had larger estimated clonotype richness than memory subsets did. Even with the large sequencing depth, rarefaction of the sorted-subset datasets indicated that sequencing was incomplete. The small number of donors limited the genetic and exposure-history diversity represented. Pairwise subsampling indicated that sequencing depth was expected to affect the degree of clonotype sharing among donors. When a handful of donors were compared, the shared fraction of clonotypes was roughly 4.8% for naive CD4, around 4% for naive CD8, more than 2% for memory CD4, and roughly 0.43% for memory CD8.

The germline V gene yields SGDLS for CDR1 and YYNGEE for CDR2. Trimming takes 0 bases from V and 6 bases from J, and the germline ends sit 13 bases apart. Taken from cysteine to phenylalanine, the CDR3 has 15 residues. Only the CDR3 DNA stays, 45 bases, in frame from base 1. Concerning this clone itself: The antigen this receptor binds is unknown. No base-level quality is on record; no much larger clone is a single base apart.

The rearrangement joined TRBV9 to TRBJ1-5, with the D gene uncertain. The receptor's source is a woman younger than 45 in good health. Specimen: naive CD4+ T cells sorted from blood. The cell subset or site label, read with the paper, signifies: CD45RA+ positively selected. The nucleotides are TGTGCCAGCAGCGTAGGGGGTGGATGGCGTCAGCCCCAGCATTTT. The encoded protein is CASSVGGGWRQPQHF.